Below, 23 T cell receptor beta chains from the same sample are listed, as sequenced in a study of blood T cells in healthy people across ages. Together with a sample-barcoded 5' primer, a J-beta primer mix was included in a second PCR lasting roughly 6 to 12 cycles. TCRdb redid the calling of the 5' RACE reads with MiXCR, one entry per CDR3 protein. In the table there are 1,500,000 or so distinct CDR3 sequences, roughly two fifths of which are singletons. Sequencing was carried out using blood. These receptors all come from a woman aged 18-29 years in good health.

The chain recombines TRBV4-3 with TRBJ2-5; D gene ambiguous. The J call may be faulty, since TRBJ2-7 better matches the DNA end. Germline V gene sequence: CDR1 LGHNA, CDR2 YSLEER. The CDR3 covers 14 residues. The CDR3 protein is CASSRDTPSSEQYF. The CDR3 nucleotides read TGCGCCAGCAGCCGCGACACCCCATCCAGCGAGCAGTACTTC.

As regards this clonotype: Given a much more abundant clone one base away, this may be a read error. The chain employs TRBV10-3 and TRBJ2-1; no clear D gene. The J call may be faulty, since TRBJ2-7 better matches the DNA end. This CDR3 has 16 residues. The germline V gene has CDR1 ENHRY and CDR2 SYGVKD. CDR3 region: CAISDRDWSSYNEQYF. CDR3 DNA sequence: TGTGCCATCAGTGACCGAGACTGGAGCTCCTACAATGAGCAGTACTTC.

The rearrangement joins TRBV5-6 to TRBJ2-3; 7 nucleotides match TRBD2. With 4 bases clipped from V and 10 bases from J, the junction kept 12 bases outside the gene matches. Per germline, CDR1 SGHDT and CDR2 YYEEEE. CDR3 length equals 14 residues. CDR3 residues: CASSEPGLSFPQYF. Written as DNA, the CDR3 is TGTGCCAGCAGCGAACCGGGACTATCCTTCCCGCAGTATTTT.

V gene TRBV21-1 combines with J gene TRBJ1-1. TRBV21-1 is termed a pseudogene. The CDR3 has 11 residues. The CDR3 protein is CASSSQTEAFF. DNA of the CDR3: TGTGCCAGCAGCTCGCAAACTGAAGCTTTCTTT.

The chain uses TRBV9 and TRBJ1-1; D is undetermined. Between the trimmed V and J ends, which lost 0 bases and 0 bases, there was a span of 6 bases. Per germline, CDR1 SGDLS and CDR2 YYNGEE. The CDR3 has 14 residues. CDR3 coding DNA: TGTGCCAGCAGCGTAGACCCGCTGAACACTGAAGCTTTCTTT. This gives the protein CASSVDPLNTEAFF.

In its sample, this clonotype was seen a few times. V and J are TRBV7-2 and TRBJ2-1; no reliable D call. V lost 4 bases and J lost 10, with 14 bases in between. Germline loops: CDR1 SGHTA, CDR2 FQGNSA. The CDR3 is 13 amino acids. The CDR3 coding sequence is TGTGCCAGCAGCTCCCTCGAGTTCCGGGAGCAGTTCTTC. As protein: CASSSLEFREQFF.

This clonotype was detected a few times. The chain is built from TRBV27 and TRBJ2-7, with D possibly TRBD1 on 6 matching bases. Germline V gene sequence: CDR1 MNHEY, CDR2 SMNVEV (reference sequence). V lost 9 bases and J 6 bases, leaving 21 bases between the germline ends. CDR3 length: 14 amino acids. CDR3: CASHGSRGLREQYF. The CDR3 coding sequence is TGTGCCAGTCACGGTAGCAGGGGTCTTCGCGAGCAGTACTTC.

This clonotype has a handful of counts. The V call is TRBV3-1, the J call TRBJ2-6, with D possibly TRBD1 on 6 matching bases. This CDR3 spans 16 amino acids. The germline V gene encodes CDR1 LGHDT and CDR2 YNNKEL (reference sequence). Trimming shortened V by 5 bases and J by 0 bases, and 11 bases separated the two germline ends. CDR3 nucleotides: TGTGCCAGCAGCAGGGGGTTACACTCTGGGGCCAACGTCCTGACTTTC. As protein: CASSRGLHSGANVLTF.

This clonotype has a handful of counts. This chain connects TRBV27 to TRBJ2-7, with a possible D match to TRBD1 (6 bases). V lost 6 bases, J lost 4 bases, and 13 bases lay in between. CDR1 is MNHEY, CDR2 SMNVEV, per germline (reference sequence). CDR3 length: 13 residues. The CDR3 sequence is CASRLTGAYEQYF. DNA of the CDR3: TGTGCCAGCAGACTGACAGGAGCATACGAGCAGTACTTC.

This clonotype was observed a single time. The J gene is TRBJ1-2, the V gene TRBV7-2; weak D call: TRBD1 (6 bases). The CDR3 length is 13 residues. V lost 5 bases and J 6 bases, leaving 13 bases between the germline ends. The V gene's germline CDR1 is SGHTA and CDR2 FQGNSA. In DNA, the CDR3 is TGTGCCAGCAGCACCGGGACATTTGATGGCTACACCTTC. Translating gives CASSTGTFDGYTF.

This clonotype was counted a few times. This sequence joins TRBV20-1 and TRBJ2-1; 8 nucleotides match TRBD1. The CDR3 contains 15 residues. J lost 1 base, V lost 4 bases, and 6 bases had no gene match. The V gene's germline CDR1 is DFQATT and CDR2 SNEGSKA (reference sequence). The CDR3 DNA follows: TGCAGTGCTACAGGGGGCGCTGGGTCCTACAATGAGCAGTTCTTC. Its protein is CSATGGAGSYNEQFF.

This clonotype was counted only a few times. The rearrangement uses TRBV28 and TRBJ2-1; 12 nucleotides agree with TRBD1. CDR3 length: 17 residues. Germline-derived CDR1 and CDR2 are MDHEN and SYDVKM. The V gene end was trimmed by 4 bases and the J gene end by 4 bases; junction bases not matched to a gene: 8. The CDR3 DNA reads TGTGCCAGCAGTTCGACGGGACAGGGGGCTCGATACAATGAGCAGTTCTTC. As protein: CASSSTGQGARYNEQFF.

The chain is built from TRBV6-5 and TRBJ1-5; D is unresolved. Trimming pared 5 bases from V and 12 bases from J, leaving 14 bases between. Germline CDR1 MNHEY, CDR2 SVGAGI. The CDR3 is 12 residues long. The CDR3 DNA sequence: TGTGCCAGCAGTGGACCCGGACCGATCCAGCATTTT. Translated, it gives CASSGPGPIQHF.

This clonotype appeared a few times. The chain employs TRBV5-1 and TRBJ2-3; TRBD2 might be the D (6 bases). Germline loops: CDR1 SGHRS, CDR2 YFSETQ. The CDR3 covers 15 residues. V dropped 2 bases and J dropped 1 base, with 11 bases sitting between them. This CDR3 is CASSFNSGGTDTQYF. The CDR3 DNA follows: TGCGCCAGCAGCTTCAATAGCGGAGGCACAGATACGCAGTATTTT.

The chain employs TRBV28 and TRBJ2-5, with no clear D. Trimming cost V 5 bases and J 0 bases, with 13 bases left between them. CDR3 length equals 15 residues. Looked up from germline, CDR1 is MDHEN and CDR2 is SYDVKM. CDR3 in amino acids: CASSPDLEHQETQYF. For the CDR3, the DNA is TGTGCCAGCAGTCCAGACCTGGAACACCAAGAGACCCAGTACTTC. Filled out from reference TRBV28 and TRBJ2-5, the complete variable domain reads DVKVTQSSRYLVKRTGEKVFLECVQDMDHENMFWYRQDPGLGLRLIYFSYDVKMKEKGDIPEGYSVSREKKERFSLILESASTNQTSMYLCASSPDLEHQETQYFGPGTRLLVL.

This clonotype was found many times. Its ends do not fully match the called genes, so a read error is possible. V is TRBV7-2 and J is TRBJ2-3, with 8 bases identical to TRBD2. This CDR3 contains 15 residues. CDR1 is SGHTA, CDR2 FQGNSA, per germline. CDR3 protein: CASSLAGTSTDTQYF. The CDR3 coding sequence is TGTGCCAGCAGTTTAGCGGGGACTAGCACAGATACGCAGTATTTT. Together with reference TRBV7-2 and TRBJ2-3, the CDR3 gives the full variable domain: GAGVSQSPSNKVTEKGKDVELRCDPISGHTALYWYRQSLGQGLEFLIYFQGNSAPDKSGLPSDRFSAERTGGSVSTLTIQRTQQEDSAVYLCASSLAGTSTDTQYFGPGTRLTVL.

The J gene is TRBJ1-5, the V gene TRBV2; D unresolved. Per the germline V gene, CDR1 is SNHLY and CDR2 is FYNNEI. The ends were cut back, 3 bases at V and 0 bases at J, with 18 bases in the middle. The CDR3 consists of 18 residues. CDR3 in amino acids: CASSDSRNKIYSNQPQHF. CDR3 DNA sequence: TGTGCCAGCAGTGATTCGAGAAACAAGATATATAGCAATCAGCCCCAGCATTTT.

The CDR3 DNA reads TGCAGCGTTGAAGGGATTTCTTTGACACAATACTATGGCTACACCTTC. Translation gives CSVEGISLTQYYGYTF. This chain joins TRBV29-1 and TRBJ1-2; D not certain. Germline V gives CDR1 SQVTM, CDR2 ANQGSEA. V lost 1 base and J 3 bases, leaving 18 bases between the germline ends. The length of the CDR3 is 16 residues.

The DNA for the CDR3 is TGTGCCAGCACCGTCTCTAGCAATCAGCCCCAGCATTTT. Translating gives CASTVSSNQPQHF. The rearrangement uses TRBV12-3 or TRBV12-4 and TRBJ1-5, with D hard to call. V lost 7 bases and J lost 0, with 7 bases in between. The CDR3 sequence is 13 residues long.

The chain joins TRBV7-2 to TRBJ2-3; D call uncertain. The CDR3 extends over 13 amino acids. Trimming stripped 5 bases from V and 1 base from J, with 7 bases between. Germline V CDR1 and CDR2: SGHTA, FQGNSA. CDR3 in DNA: TGTGCCAGCAGCGCTGCAGGCACAGATACGCAGTATTTT. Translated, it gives CASSAAGTDTQYF. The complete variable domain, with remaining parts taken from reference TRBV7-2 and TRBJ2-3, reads GAGVSQSPSNKVTEKGKDVELRCDPISGHTALYWYRQSLGQGLEFLIYFQGNSAPDKSGLPSDRFSAERTGGSVSTLTIQRTQQEDSAVYLCASSAAGTDTQYFGPGTRLTVL.

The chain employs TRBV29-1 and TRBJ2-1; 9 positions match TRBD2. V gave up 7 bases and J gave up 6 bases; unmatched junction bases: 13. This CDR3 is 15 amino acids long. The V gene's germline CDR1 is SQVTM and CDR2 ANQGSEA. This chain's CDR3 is CSGSAVTSGSNEQFF. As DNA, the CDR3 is TGCAGCGGCTCAGCCGTGACTAGCGGTTCCAATGAGCAGTTCTTC.

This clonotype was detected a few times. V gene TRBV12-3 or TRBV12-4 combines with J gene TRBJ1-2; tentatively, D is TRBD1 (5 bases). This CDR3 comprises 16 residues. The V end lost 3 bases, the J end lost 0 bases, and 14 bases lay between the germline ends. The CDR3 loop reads CASSLGGDGPNYGYTF. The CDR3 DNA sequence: TGTGCCAGCAGTTTGGGAGGGGACGGCCCTAACTATGGCTACACCTTC.

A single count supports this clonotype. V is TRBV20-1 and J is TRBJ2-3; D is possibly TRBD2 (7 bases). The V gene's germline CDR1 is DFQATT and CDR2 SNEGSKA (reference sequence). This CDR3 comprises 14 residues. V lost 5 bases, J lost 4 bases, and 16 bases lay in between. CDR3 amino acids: CSAPTGGRSDTQYF. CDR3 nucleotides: TGCAGTGCTCCGACCGGGGGGCGCTCAGATACGCAGTATTTT.